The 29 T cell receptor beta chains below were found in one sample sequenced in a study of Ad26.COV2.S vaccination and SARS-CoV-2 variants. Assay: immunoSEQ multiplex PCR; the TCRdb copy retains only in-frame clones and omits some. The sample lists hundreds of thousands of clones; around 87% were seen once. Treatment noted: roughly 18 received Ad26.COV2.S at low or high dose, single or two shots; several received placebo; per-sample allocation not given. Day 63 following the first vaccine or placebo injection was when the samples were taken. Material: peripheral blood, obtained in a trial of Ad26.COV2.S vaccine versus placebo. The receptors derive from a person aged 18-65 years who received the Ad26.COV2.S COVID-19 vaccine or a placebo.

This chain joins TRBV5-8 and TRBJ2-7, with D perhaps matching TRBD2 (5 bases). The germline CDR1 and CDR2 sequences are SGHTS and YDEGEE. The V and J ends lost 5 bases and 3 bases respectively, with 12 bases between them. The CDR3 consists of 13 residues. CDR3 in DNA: TGTGCCAGCAGGTCGAGGACTGGCTACGAGCAGTACTTC. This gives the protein CASRSRTGYEQYF.

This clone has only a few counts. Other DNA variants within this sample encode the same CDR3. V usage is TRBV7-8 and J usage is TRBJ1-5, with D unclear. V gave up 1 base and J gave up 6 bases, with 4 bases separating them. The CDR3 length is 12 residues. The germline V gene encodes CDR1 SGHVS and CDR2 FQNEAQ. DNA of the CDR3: TGTGCCAGCAGCTTAGGTGGTCAGCCCCAGCATTTT. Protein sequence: CASSLGGQPQHF. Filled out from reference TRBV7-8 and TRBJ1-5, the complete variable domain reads GAGVSQSPRYKVAKRGQDVALRCDPISGHVSLFWYQQALGQGPEFLTYFQNEAQLDKSGLPSDRFFAERPEGSVSTLKIQRTQQEDSAVYLCASSLGGQPQHFGDGTRLSIL.

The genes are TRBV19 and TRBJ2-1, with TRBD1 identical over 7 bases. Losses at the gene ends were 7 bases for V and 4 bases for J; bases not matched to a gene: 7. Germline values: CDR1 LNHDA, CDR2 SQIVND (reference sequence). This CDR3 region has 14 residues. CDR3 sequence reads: CASTLGGSYNEQFF. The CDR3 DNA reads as TGTGCCAGTACTCTAGGGGGCTCTTACAATGAGCAGTTCTTC.

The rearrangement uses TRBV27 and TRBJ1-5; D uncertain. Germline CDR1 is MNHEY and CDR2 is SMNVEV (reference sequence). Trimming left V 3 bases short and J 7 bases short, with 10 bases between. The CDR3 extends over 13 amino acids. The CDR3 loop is CASSFKVEQPQHF. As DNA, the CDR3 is TGTGCCAGCAGTTTCAAGGTGGAACAGCCCCAGCATTTT.

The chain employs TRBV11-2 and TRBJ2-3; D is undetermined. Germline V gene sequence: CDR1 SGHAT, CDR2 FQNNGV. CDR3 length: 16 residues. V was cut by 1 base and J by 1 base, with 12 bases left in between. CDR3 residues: CASSLVELLRTDTQYF. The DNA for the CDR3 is TGTGCCAGCAGCTTAGTCGAGCTTCTACGCACAGATACGCAGTATTTT. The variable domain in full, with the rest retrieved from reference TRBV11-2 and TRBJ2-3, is EAGVAQSPRYKIIEKRQSVAFWCNPISGHATLYWYQQILGQGPKLLIQFQNNGVVDDSQLPKDRFSAERLKGVDSTLKIQPAKLEDSAVYLCASSLVELLRTDTQYFGPGTRLTVL.

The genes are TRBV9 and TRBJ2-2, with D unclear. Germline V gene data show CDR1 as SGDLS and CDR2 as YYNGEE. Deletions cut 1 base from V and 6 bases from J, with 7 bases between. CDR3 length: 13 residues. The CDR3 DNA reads TGTGCCAGCAGCGTAAAATTATCCGGGGAGCTGTTTTTT. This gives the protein CASSVKLSGELFF.

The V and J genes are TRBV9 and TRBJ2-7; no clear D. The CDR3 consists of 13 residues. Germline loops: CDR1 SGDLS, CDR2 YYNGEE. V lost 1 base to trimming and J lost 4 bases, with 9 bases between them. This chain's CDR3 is CASSVNPTYEQYF. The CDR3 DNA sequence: TGTGCCAGCAGCGTAAACCCCACTTACGAGCAGTACTTC.

This chain's CDR3 is CASSPNAGGLNTEAFF. CDR3 nucleotides: TGTGCCAGCAGCCCCAATGCGGGGGGTCTGAACACTGAAGCTTTCTTT. J is TRBJ1-1 and V is TRBV4-2; D possibly corresponds to TRBD1 (5 bases). The germline V gene has CDR1 LGHNA and CDR2 YNFKEQ. The CDR3 sequence is 16 residues long. V was shortened by 4 bases and J by 0 bases, with 15 bases between the two germline ends.

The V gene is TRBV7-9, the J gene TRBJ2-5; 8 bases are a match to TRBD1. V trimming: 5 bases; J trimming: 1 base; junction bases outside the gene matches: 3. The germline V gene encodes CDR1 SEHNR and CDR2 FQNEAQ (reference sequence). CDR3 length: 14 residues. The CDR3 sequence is CASSPGQGQETQYF. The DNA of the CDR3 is TGTGCCAGCAGCCCTGGACAGGGCCAAGAGACCCAGTACTTC.

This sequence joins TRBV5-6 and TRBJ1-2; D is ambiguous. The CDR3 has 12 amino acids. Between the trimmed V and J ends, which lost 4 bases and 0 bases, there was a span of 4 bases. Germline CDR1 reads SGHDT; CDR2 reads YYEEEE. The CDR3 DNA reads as TGTGCCAGCAGCCCGGCTAACTATGGCTACACCTTC. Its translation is CASSPANYGYTF.

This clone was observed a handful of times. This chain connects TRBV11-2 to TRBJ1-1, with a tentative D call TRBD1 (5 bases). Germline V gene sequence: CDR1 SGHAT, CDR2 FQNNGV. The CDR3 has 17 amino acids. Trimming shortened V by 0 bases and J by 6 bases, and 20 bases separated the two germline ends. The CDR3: CASSLDLKQGRFAEAFF. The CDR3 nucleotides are TGTGCCAGCAGCTTAGATCTTAAGCAGGGTCGTTTTGCTGAAGCTTTCTTT. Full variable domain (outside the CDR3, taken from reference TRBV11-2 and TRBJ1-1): EAGVAQSPRYKIIEKRQSVAFWCNPISGHATLYWYQQILGQGPKLLIQFQNNGVVDDSQLPKDRFSAERLKGVDSTLKIQPAKLEDSAVYLCASSLDLKQGRFAEAFFGQGTRLTVV.

CDR3: CASSHERHGNTIYF. The CDR3 DNA reads TGTGCCAGCAGCCACGAAAGGCACGGAAACACCATATATTTT. This chain joins TRBV7-8 and TRBJ1-3; D gene ambiguous. V gave up 5 bases and J gave up 4 bases, with 12 bases separating them. The CDR3 has 14 amino acids. The V gene's germline CDR1 is SGHVS and CDR2 FQNEAQ.

The DNA for the CDR3 is TGTGCCAGCAGGAGGACAGGGACAACAGATACGCAGTATTTT. It translates to CASRRTGTTDTQYF. The chain has TRBV6-5 and TRBJ2-3; 8 positions agree with TRBD1. The germline V gene has CDR1 MNHEY and CDR2 SVGAGI. This CDR3 contains 14 residues. V was clipped by 6 bases and J by 3 bases; unmatched bases: 5.

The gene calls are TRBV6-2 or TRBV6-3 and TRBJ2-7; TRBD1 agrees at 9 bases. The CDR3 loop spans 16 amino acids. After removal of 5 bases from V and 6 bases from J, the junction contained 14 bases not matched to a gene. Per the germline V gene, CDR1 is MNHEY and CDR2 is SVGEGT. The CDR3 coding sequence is TGTGCCAGCAGTACCCCTACAGGGGGCCGGTCGGGCGAGCAGTACTTC. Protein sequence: CASSTPTGGRSGEQYF.

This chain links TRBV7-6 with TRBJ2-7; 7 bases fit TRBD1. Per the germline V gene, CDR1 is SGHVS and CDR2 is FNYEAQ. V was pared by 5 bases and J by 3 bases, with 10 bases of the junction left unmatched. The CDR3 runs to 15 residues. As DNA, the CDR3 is TGTGCCAGCAGCCTACTGACAGGGTCCGACTACGAGCAGTACTTC. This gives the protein CASSLLTGSDYEQYF.

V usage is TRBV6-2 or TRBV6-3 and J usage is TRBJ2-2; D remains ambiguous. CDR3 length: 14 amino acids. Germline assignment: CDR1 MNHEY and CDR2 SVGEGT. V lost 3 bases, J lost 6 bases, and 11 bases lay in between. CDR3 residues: CASSYTNVPGELFF. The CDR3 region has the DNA TGTGCCAGCAGTTATACGAACGTCCCCGGGGAGCTGTTTTTT.

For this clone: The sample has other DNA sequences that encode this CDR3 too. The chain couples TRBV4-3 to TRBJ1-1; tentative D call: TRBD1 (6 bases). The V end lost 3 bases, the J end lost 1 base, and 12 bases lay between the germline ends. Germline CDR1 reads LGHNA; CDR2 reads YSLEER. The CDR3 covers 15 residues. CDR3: CASSQAGGGNTEAFF. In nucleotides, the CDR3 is TGCGCCAGCAGCCAGGCGGGAGGGGGGAACACTGAAGCTTTCTTT.

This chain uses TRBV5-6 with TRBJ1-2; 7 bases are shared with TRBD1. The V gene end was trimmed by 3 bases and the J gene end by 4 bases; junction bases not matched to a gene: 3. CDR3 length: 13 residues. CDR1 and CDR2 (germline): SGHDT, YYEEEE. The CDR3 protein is CASSSGQFYGYTF. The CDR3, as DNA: TGTGCCAGCAGCTCGGGACAGTTCTATGGCTACACCTTC.

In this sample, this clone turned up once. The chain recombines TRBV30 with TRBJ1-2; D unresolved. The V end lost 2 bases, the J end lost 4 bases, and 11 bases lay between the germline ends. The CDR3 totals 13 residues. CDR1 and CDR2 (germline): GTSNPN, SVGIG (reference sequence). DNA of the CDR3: TGTGCCTGGAGTTTTACCGGCGCCTATGGCTACACCTTC. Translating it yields CAWSFTGAYGYTF.

The CDR3 DNA is TGTGCCAGCAGCAGGGACCCCCAAAACTATGGCTACACCTTC. This gives the protein CASSRDPQNYGYTF. This sequence joins TRBV7-9 and TRBJ1-2; D may be TRBD1 (5 bases). Trimming left V 5 bases short and J 2 bases short, with 12 bases between. Germline V lookup: CDR1 SEHNR, CDR2 FQNEAQ (reference sequence). This CDR3 region has 14 residues.

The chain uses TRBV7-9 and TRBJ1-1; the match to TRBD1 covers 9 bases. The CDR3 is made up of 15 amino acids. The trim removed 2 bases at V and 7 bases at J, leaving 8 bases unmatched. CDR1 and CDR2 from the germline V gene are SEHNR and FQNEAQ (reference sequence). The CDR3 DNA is TGTGCCAGCAGCTTATGGACAGGGGAAAGGGTTGAAGCTTTCTTT. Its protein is CASSLWTGERVEAFF.

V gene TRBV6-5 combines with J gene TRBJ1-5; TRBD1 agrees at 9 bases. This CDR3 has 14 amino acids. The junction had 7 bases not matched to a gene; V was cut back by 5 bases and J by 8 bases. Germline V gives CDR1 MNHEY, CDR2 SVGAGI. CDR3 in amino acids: CASSPRQGGKPQHF. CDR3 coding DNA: TGTGCCAGCAGTCCCCGACAGGGGGGTAAGCCCCAGCATTTT.

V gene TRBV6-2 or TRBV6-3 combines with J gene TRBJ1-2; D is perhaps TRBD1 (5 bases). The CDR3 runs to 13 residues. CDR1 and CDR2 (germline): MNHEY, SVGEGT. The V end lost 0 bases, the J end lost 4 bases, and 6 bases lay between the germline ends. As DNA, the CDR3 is TGTGCCAGCAGTTACTCGGGACCCTATGGCTACACCTTC. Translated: CASSYSGPYGYTF.

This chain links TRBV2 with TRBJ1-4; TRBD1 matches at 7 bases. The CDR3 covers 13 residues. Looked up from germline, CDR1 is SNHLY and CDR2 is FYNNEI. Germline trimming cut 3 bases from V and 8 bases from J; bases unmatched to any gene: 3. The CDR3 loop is CASSDMDREKLFF. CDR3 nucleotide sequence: TGTGCCAGCAGTGATATGGACAGGGAAAAACTGTTTTTT.

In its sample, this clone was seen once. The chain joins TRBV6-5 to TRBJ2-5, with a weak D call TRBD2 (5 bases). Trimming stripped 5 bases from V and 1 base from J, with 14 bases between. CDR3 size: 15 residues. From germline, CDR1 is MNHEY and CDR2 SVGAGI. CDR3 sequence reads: CASSILGSAQETQYF. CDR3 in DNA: TGTGCCAGCAGTATCTTGGGGAGCGCCCAAGAGACCCAGTACTTC.

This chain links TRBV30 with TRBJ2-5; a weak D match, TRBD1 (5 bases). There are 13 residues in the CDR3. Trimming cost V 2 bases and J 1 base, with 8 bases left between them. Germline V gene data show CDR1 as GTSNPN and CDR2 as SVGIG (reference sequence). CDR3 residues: CAWSLRVQETQYF. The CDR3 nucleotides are TGTGCCTGGAGTCTCAGGGTCCAAGAGACCCAGTACTTC.

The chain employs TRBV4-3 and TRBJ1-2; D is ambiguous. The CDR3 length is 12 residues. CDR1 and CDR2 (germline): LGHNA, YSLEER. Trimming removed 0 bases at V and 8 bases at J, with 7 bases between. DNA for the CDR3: TGCGCCAGCAGCCAAGATGGTTGGGGCTACACCTTC. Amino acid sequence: CASSQDGWGYTF.

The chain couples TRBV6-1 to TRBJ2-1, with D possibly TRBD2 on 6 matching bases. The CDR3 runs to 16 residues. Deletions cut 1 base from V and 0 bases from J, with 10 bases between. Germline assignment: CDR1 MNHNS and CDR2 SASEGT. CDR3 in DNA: TGTGCCAGCAGTGAAGTAGCGGATAGCTCCTACAATGAGCAGTTCTTC. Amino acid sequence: CASSEVADSSYNEQFF.

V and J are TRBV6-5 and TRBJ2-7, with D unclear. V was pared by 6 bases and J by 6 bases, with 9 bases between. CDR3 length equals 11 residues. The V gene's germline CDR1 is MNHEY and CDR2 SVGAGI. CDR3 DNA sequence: TGTGCCAGCAGAAACCAGGCCGAGCAGTACTTC. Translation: CASRNQAEQYF.